This T cell receptor beta chain was sequenced in a study of T cell repertoires and HLA-DP antigens. Sequencing was performed with immunoSEQ multiplex PCR; in TCRdb, only in-frame clones are kept and a portion is missing. The table shows 90,000 to 130,000 clones, with roughly 92% occurring only once. This clone was detected once. The antigen is not known. Germline-derived CDR1 and CDR2 are LGHNA and YSLEER. CDR3 size: 17 residues. Trimming cost V 4 bases and J 3 bases; bases outside gene matches: 14. The sequenced material came from CD4+ T cells from PBMCs. The receptor's source is a woman aged 18 to 35 in good health and CMV-seronegative. The gene calls are TRBV4-3 and TRBJ1-2, with 7 bases matching TRBD1. CDR3 residues: CASSPGTARSLYYGYTF. For the CDR3, the DNA is TGCGCCAGCAGCCCAGGGACAGCCAGGAGTCTGTACTATGGCTACACCTTC.